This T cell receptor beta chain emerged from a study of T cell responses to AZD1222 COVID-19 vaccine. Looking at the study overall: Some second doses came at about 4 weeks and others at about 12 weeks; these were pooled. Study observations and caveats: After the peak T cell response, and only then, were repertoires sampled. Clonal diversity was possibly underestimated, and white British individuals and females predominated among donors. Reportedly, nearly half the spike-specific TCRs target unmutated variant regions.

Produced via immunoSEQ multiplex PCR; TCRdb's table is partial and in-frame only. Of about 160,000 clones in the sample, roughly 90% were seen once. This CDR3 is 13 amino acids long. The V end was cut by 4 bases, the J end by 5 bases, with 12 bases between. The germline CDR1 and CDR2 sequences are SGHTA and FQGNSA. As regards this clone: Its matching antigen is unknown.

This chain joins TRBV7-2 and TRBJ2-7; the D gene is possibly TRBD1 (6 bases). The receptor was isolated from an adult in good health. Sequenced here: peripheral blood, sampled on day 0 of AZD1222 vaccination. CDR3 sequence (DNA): TGTGCCAGCAGCTACCCACAGGGTCACGAGCAGTACTTC. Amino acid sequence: CASSYPQGHEQYF. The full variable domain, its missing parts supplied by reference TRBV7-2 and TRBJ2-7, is GAGVSQSPSNKVTEKGKDVELRCDPISGHTALYWYRQSLGQGLEFLIYFQGNSAPDKSGLPSDRFSAERTGGSVSTLTIQRTQQEDSAVYLCASSYPQGHEQYFGPGTRLTVT.